This T cell receptor (beta chain) was identified during a study of T cells after yellow fever vaccination. One entry per CDR3 protein, called by TCRdb with MiXCR from the 5' RACE reads. The sample records about 13,000 distinct CDR3 sequences, 4.5% to 5% being singletons. The germline V gene has CDR1 SGHRS and CDR2 YFSETQ. This CDR3 comprises 16 residues. With regard to this clonotype: At one end the junction does not follow the germline gene, possibly because of a read error.

The study, taken as a whole, reports: Sorted memory subsets on day 0 showed almost all vaccine-responding clonotypes to be undetectable.

The V gene is TRBV5-1, the J gene TRBJ2-7, with 9 bases that match TRBD1. This receptor was taken from a young man who received the YFV17D yellow fever vaccine. The specimen was PBMCs, either bulk or a sorted T-cell subset (CD4+, CD8+, memory, or dextramer-sorted; not recorded which), collected 45 days after the yellow fever booster vaccination. The CDR3 reads CASSLAPGTGFNDQYF. The CDR3 region has the DNA TGCGCCAGCAGCTTGGCCCCCGGGACAGGGTTCAACGATCAGTACTTC. The full variable domain, its missing parts supplied by reference TRBV5-1 and TRBJ2-7, is KAGVTQTPRYLIKTRGQQVTLSCSPISGHRSVSWYQQTPGQGLQFLFEYFSETQRNKGNFPGRFSGRQFSNSRSEMNVSTLELGDSALYLCASSLAPGTGFNDQYFGPGTRLTVT.